The clone carrying this T cell receptor beta chain showed up just a few times. What it recognizes is unknown. In germline, CDR1 is MNHEY, CDR2 SMNVEV (reference sequence). Unmatched junction bases numbered 8, after V lost 5 bases and J lost 4 bases. The length of the CDR3 is 15 residues. This sample was included in a study of cytomegalovirus exposure and HLA in healthy donors. The primer mix had 60 Vbeta and 13 Jbeta primers. Generated by immunoSEQ multiplex PCR, the TCRdb table keeps only in-frame clones and is missing some. This table has roughly 200,000 clones, roughly a tenth appearing once. Findings and caveats of the study: It was 150 to 200 TCR beta chains that were listed as cytomegalovirus-associated.

The chain has TRBV27 and TRBJ1-1, with TRBD1 identical over 9 bases. The sample was PBMCs. The sequence was obtained from a woman between 25 and 40 years old in good health and CMV-seropositive. The CDR3 is CASSNPRTGVTEAFF. DNA of the CDR3: TGTGCCAGCAGTAACCCCCGGACAGGGGTCACTGAAGCTTTCTTT.